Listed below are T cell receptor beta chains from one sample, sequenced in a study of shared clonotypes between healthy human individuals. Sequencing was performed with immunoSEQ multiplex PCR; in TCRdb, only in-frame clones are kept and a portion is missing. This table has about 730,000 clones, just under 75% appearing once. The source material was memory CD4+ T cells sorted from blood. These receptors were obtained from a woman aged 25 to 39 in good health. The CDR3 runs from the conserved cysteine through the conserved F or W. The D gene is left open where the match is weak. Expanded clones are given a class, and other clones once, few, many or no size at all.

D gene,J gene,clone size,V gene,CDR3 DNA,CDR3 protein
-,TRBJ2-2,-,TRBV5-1,TGCGCCAGCAGCTTGGGACTAAAGAACACCGGGGAGCTGTTTTTT,CASSLGLKNTGELFF
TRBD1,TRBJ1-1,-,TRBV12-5,TGTGCTAGTGCCGGGACAGGGATCACTGAAGCTTTCTTT,CASAGTGITEAFF
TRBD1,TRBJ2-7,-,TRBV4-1,TGCGCCAGCAGCCACGCAGGACAGGTATCCTACGAGCAGTACTTC,CASSHAGQVSYEQYF
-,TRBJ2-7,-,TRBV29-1,TGCAGCGTTGGATCCGGACAGTCTAGAGACGGGCAGTACTTC,CSVGSGQSRDGQYF
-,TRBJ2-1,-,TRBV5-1,TGCGCCAGCAGCACGGGGCCGGGGTCCTACAATGAGCAGTTCTTC,CASSTGPGSYNEQFF
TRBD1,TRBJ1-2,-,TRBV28,TGTGCCAGCAGTTTATGGCAGGGGGCATACTATGGCTACACCTTC,CASSLWQGAYYGYTF
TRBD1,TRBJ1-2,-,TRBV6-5,TGTGCCAGCAGTTACTCCGCGGACAGGGTATATGGCTACACCTTC,CASSYSADRVYGYTF
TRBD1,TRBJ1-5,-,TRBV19,TGTGCCAGTAGTAGGCGACAGGGTAACAACAATCAGCCCCAGCATTTT,CASSRRQGNNNQPQHF
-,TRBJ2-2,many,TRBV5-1,TGCGCCAGCAGCTTGGACCGGGCGGGGAGAGTTCCCGGGGAGCTGTTTTTT,CASSLDRAGRVPGELFF
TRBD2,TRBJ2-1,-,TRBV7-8,TGTGCCAGCAGCCGCCCCCGGACTAGCGGTGAGCAGTTCTTC,CASSRPRTSGEQFF
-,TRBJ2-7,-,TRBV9,TGTGCCAGCAGCGTTGGAGGGGGGACCTACGAGCAGTACTTC,CASSVGGGTYEQYF
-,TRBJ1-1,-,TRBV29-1,TGCAGCGTTGTAAGGACAGATATGAACACTGAAGCTTTCTTT,CSVVRTDMNTEAFF
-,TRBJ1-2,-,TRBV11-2,TGTGCCAGCAGCACGCGGGACACTCAATATGGCTACACCTTC,CASSTRDTQYGYTF
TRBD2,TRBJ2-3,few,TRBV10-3,TGTGCCATCAGTGCCGGGCGGGAGGGCATCGATACGCAGTATTTT,CAISAGREGIDTQYF
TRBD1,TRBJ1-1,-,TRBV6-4,TGTGCCAGCAGCGTACAGGGGGACACTGAAGCTTTCTTT,CASSVQGDTEAFF